These 32 T cell receptor beta chains were all obtained from the same sample, sequenced in a study of blood T cell repertoires in COVID-19. The protocol was immunoSEQ multiplex PCR, while the TCRdb copy is restricted to in-frame clones and leaves out a portion. This table has 250,000 to 300,000 clones, about nine tenths appearing once. Source material: peripheral blood. These receptors all stem from a woman in her twenties or thirties with COVID-19, enrolled during active disease.

This chain joins TRBV19 and TRBJ2-7; a possible D gene is TRBD2 (5 bases). Trimming shortened V by 5 bases and J by 1 base, and 9 bases separated the two germline ends. The germline CDR1 and CDR2 sequences are LNHDA and SQIVND (reference sequence). The CDR3 has 13 residues. CDR3 DNA: TGTGCCAGTAGTGGCCCGGGGTCCTACGAGCAGTACTTC. Translated: CASSGPGSYEQYF.

This chain links TRBV18 with TRBJ2-1; 11 bases agree with TRBD2. V dropped 5 bases and J dropped 4; count of bases not matched to a gene: 4. The CDR3 sequence is 15 residues long. The germline CDR1 and CDR2 sequences are KGHSH and LQKENI. The CDR3 loop reads CASSSTSGGYNEQFF. CDR3 sequence (DNA): TGTGCCAGCTCATCTACTAGCGGGGGTTACAATGAGCAGTTCTTC.

This rearrangement joins TRBV5-1 to TRBJ2-7; D is unresolved. CDR3 size: 15 residues. CDR1 and CDR2 from the germline V gene are SGHRS and YFSETQ. V lost 0 bases and J lost 3, with 13 bases in between. The CDR3 reads CASSLAAGQLYEQYF. The CDR3 DNA follows: TGCGCCAGCAGCTTGGCCGCTGGGCAGCTCTACGAGCAGTACTTC.

The chain has TRBV2 and TRBJ2-7; 8 bases fit TRBD2. The CDR3 consists of 15 residues. Germline CDR1 reads SNHLY; CDR2 reads FYNNEI. Losses at the gene ends were 0 bases for V and 4 bases for J; bases not matched to a gene: 5. The CDR3 loop is CASSEASGAGYEQYF. The CDR3 DNA reads as TGTGCCAGCAGTGAAGCTAGCGGGGCAGGTTACGAGCAGTACTTC.

This clone came up once. This rearrangement joins TRBV10-2 to TRBJ1-2; 10 bases agree with TRBD1. The CDR3 extends over 14 amino acids. Unmatched junction bases numbered 6, after V lost 6 bases and J lost 5 bases. Looked up from germline, CDR1 is WSHSY and CDR2 is SAAADI. Here the CDR3 DNA reads TGCGCCAGCAGGATGACAGGGGGCGCGTATGGCTACACCTTC. Translated, it gives CASRMTGGAYGYTF.

The chain is built from TRBV19 and TRBJ2-1, with D unclear. V was shortened by 1 base and J by 0 bases, with 7 bases between the two germline ends. The germline CDR1 and CDR2 sequences are LNHDA and SQIVND (reference sequence). The CDR3 has 15 amino acids. The CDR3 sequence: CASSIAESSYNEQFF. The CDR3 DNA reads TGTGCCAGTAGTATAGCCGAGAGCTCCTACAATGAGCAGTTCTTC.

V gene TRBV4-1 combines with J gene TRBJ1-2, with TRBD1 as a possible D gene (6 bases). The germline V gene encodes CDR1 MGHRA and CDR2 YSYEKL. With 3 bases removed from V and 4 bases from J, the gap between germline ends came to 21 bases. The length of the CDR3 is 17 residues. As DNA, the CDR3 is TGCGCCAGCAGCCAGTGGGGCAGGGGTCGCCGCGGCTATGGCTACACCTTC. Translating it yields CASSQWGRGRRGYGYTF.

J is TRBJ2-5 and V is TRBV5-1, with D possibly being TRBD2 (7 bases). Per the germline V gene, CDR1 is SGHRS and CDR2 is YFSETQ. The V and J ends lost 4 bases and 5 bases respectively, with 24 bases between them. The CDR3 is 17 amino acids. The CDR3 region has the DNA TGCGCCAGCAGCGTCCTGCCTTCGGGGGGCCCCCTGGAGACCCAGTACTTC. Its protein product is CASSVLPSGGPLETQYF.

This chain joins TRBV6-4 and TRBJ1-3; tentative D call: TRBD1 (6 bases). This CDR3 spans 15 amino acids. Germline loops: CDR1 MRHNA, CDR2 SNTAGT. The ends were cut back, 2 bases at V and 0 bases at J, with 8 bases in the middle. The DNA for the CDR3 is TGTGCCAGCAGTGACAGGGGGTTCTCTGGAAACACCATATATTTT. Translating gives CASSDRGFSGNTIYF.

V usage is TRBV18 and J usage is TRBJ2-1, with 14 bases aligning to TRBD2. With V trimmed by 3 bases and J by 8 bases, 3 bases remained unmatched. In germline, CDR1 is KGHSH, CDR2 LQKENI. The CDR3 totals 15 residues. The CDR3 bases are TGTGCCAGCTCACCTAGGACTAGCGGGGGGTATGAGCAGTTCTTC. Encoded protein: CASSPRTSGGYEQFF.

This clone has a handful of counts. The chain uses TRBV5-7 and TRBJ1-5, with TRBD1 identical over 8 bases. TRBV5-7 is filed as an ORF, its function uncertain. Trimming took 0 bases from V and 6 from J; bases not matched to a gene: 5. The CDR3 sequence is 15 residues long. CDR3 DNA: TGTGCCAGCAGCTTGGTAGCAGGGGGCGGTCAGCCCCAGCATTTT. Its protein is CASSLVAGGGQPQHF.

This clone was seen only a few times. The chain carries TRBV11-2 and TRBJ2-3; TRBD2 matches at 8 bases. The ends lost 6 bases at V and 3 bases at J; junction bases unmatched: 5. This CDR3 comprises 14 residues. Germline-derived CDR1 and CDR2 are SGHAT and FQNNGV. CDR3 sequence: CASSRGGRTDTQYF. The CDR3 nucleotides read TGTGCCAGCAGTCGGGGGGGCCGGACAGATACGCAGTATTTT. The whole variable domain, remainder taken from reference TRBV11-2 and TRBJ2-3, is EAGVAQSPRYKIIEKRQSVAFWCNPISGHATLYWYQQILGQGPKLLIQFQNNGVVDDSQLPKDRFSAERLKGVDSTLKIQPAKLEDSAVYLCASSRGGRTDTQYFGPGTRLTVL.

About this clone: This sample includes further DNA sequences coding for the same CDR3. The V call is TRBV5-1, the J call TRBJ2-7; 7 bases agree with TRBD1. CDR1 is SGHRS, CDR2 YFSETQ, per germline. This CDR3 comprises 13 residues. Losses at the gene ends were 4 bases for V and 2 bases for J; bases not matched to a gene: 3. CDR3 in DNA: TGCGCCAGCAGCCCGGGACAGACCTACGAGCAGTACTTC. Its protein product is CASSPGQTYEQYF.

The chain has TRBV19 and TRBJ1-5; D is unclear. Per germline, CDR1 LNHDA and CDR2 SQIVND (reference sequence). This CDR3 contains 12 residues. Trimming pared 9 bases from V and 5 bases from J, leaving 11 bases between. The CDR3 spells CARNVGDQPQHF. Written as DNA, the CDR3 is TGTGCCAGGAACGTCGGGGATCAGCCCCAGCATTTT.

The chain links TRBV18 to TRBJ2-3; D not resolved. Trimming cost V 6 bases and J 3 bases, with 13 bases left between them. This CDR3 is built from 14 residues. Per the germline V gene, CDR1 is KGHSH and CDR2 is LQKENI. The CDR3 region has the DNA TGTGCCAGCTCCCCTCTCGAAGAGACAGATACGCAGTATTTT. Its protein product is CASSPLEETDTQYF.

The rearrangement links TRBV5-1 to TRBJ2-7; TRBD1 aligns across 7 bases. The CDR3 spans 15 residues. Trimming cost V 1 base and J 0 bases; bases outside gene matches: 4. Germline assignment: CDR1 SGHRS and CDR2 YFSETQ. CDR3 in DNA: TGCGCCAGCAGCTTGACAGGGGTTCCCTCCTACGAGCAGTACTTC. Amino acid sequence: CASSLTGVPSYEQYF. Variable domain in full (rest from reference TRBV5-1 and TRBJ2-7): KAGVTQTPRYLIKTRGQQVTLSCSPISGHRSVSWYQQTPGQGLQFLFEYFSETQRNKGNFPGRFSGRQFSNSRSEMNVSTLELGDSALYLCASSLTGVPSYEQYFGPGTRLTVT.

The rearrangement joins TRBV5-5 to TRBJ2-5; 8 bases are a match to TRBD2. The CDR3 is 15 amino acids. The germline gives CDR1 SGHKS, CDR2 YYEKEE (reference sequence). With V trimmed by 2 bases and J by 2 bases, 5 bases remained unmatched. The DNA for the CDR3 is TGTGCCAGCAGCTTACGCGGGGGGACTCAAGAGACCCAGTACTTC. As protein: CASSLRGGTQETQYF.

The V gene is TRBV5-1, the J gene TRBJ1-2; a possible D gene is TRBD1 (6 bases). Germline V lookup: CDR1 SGHRS, CDR2 YFSETQ. V was clipped by 0 bases and J by 6 bases, with 9 bases between them. This CDR3 contains 13 residues. This CDR3 reads CASSLGGHNGYTF. CDR3 nucleotides: TGCGCCAGCAGCTTGGGGGGGCACAATGGCTACACCTTC.

The chain links TRBV5-5 to TRBJ1-4; unclear D gene. The CDR3 length is 14 residues. Trimming took off 4 bases at V and 7 bases at J, with 14 bases between the two ends. The germline V gene has CDR1 SGHKS and CDR2 YYEKEE (reference sequence). DNA for the CDR3: TGTGCCAGCAGCCCGACATCCTCCATTGAAAAACTGTTTTTT. As protein: CASSPTSSIEKLFF. Combining the CDR3 with reference TRBV5-5 and TRBJ1-4 gives the whole variable domain DAGVTQSPTHLIKTRGQQVTLRCSPISGHKSVSWYQQVLGQGPQFIFQYYEKEERGRGNFPDRFSARQFPNYSSELNVNALLLGDSALYLCASSPTSSIEKLFFGSGTQLSVL.

V is TRBV10-1 and J is TRBJ2-2; D may be TRBD1 (5 bases). This CDR3 contains 14 residues. CDR1 WNHNN and CDR2 SYGVQD come from the germline V gene (reference sequence). Trimming shortened V by 2 bases and J by 6 bases, and 10 bases separated the two germline ends. CDR3 protein: CASSERSRAGELFF. The CDR3 DNA sequence: TGCGCCAGCAGTGAGCGCTCCAGGGCCGGGGAGCTGTTTTTT.

V and J are TRBV6-1 and TRBJ1-5; 7 positions match TRBD1. CDR3 length: 14 amino acids. Trimming took 3 bases from V and 5 from J; bases not matched to a gene: 4. Per germline, CDR1 MNHNS and CDR2 SASEGT. The CDR3 nucleotides are TGTGCCAGCAGTGAGACAGGGTACGATCAGCCCCAGCATTTT. Translating gives CASSETGYDQPQHF.

In this sample, this clone turned up once. The V call is TRBV12-3 or TRBV12-4, the J call TRBJ1-5; no clear D. The V and J ends lost 6 bases and 7 bases respectively, with 13 bases between them. The CDR3 totals 13 residues. The CDR3 reads CASRSFSRQPQHF. For the CDR3, the DNA is TGTGCCAGCAGGTCATTTTCCCGGCAGCCCCAGCATTTT.

This clone was seen more than once but under ten times. J is TRBJ2-3 and V is TRBV19, with D perhaps TRBD2 (7 bases). Germline-derived CDR1 and CDR2 are LNHDA and SQIVND (reference sequence). The ends were cut back, 9 bases at V and 5 bases at J, with 24 bases in the middle. CDR3 length: 16 residues. The CDR3 is CASSIEQGGVEDTQYF. The DNA for the CDR3 is TGTGCCAGCTCTATAGAACAGGGAGGGGTGGAAGATACGCAGTATTTT.

The chain is built from TRBV6-5 and TRBJ2-5, with D maybe TRBD2 (5 bases). Germline-derived CDR1 and CDR2 are MNHEY and SVGAGI. V lost 7 bases and J 5 bases, leaving 14 bases between the germline ends. The CDR3 is made up of 13 amino acids. The CDR3 region is CASKARLRETQYF. The CDR3 DNA reads TGTGCCAGCAAGGCTCGACTAAGGGAGACCCAGTACTTC.

J is TRBJ1-6 and V is TRBV6-5; D might be TRBD1 (5 bases). The CDR3 has 14 residues. Germline values: CDR1 MNHEY, CDR2 SVGAGI. Trimming cost V 6 bases and J 3 bases, with 9 bases left between them. CDR3 DNA: TGTGCCAGCAGGGGGCAGATCTATAATTCACCCCTCCACTTT. Amino acid sequence: CASRGQIYNSPLHF.

The chain employs TRBV18 and TRBJ1-1, with TRBD1 identical over 7 bases. This CDR3 region has 13 residues. The germline V gene has CDR1 KGHSH and CDR2 LQKENI. V trimming: 5 bases; J trimming: 3 bases; junction bases outside the gene matches: 3. CDR3 in amino acids: CASSTTGYTEAFF. In nucleotides, the CDR3 is TGTGCCAGCTCAACGACAGGGTACACTGAAGCTTTCTTT.

The rearrangement joins TRBV2 to TRBJ2-1; no firm D call. Germline values: CDR1 SNHLY, CDR2 FYNNEI. V shed 6 bases and J shed 2 bases, with 11 bases lying between them. The CDR3 is made up of 14 amino acids. CDR3: CASRSGSTYNEQFF. DNA for the CDR3: TGTGCCAGCAGGTCCGGGTCTACCTACAATGAGCAGTTCTTC.

V and J are TRBV7-2 and TRBJ2-3; the match to TRBD2 covers 7 bases. Germline V gene lookup returns CDR1 SGHTA and CDR2 FQGNSA. V shed 4 bases, J shed 3 bases, and the junction held 13 bases outside the gene matches. The CDR3 length is 17 residues. The chain's CDR3 is CASSYPRDYFWTDTQYF. The CDR3 DNA sequence: TGTGCCAGCAGCTACCCTCGGGACTACTTTTGGACAGATACGCAGTATTTT.

The chain recombines TRBV11-1 with TRBJ2-6; the D gene is possibly TRBD1 (6 bases). Trimming left V 8 bases short and J 0 bases short, with 11 bases between. CDR1 and CDR2 (germline): SGHAT, FQDESV (reference sequence). This CDR3 has 15 amino acids. The CDR3 bases are TGTGCCAGCCGGGACACCGTCTCTGGGGCCAACGTCCTGACTTTC. It encodes CASRDTVSGANVLTF.

The rearrangement uses TRBV5-4 and TRBJ2-1, with a possible D match to TRBD2 (6 bases). CDR3 size: 19 residues. The germline V gene encodes CDR1 SGHNT and CDR2 YYREEE (reference sequence). V gave up 4 bases and J gave up 3 bases, with 26 bases separating them. The CDR3 is CASSTRKVRTNPRYNEQFF. Written as DNA, the CDR3 is TGTGCCAGCAGCACCCGGAAGGTCAGGACTAACCCGCGCTACAATGAGCAGTTCTTC.

The chain combines TRBV11-2 with TRBJ1-4, with 7 bases aligning to TRBD1. The CDR3 loop spans 14 amino acids. V shed 4 bases, J shed 7 bases, and the junction held 6 bases outside the gene matches. Germline lookup yields CDR1 SGHAT and CDR2 FQNNGV. This CDR3 is CASSSRQGGEKLFF. DNA of the CDR3: TGTGCCAGCAGCTCCCGACAGGGCGGTGAAAAACTGTTTTTT.

This chain joins TRBV2 and TRBJ1-5; 10 bases align to TRBD1. V shed 4 bases and J 0 bases; nucleotides not matched to a gene: 9. From germline, CDR1 is SNHLY and CDR2 FYNNEI. The length of the CDR3 is 18 residues. CDR3 nucleotides: TGTGCCAGCAGTGTACCGGGACAGGGGTTTAGTAGCAATCAGCCCCAGCATTTT. Protein sequence: CASSVPGQGFSSNQPQHF.